This T cell receptor beta chain was obtained from a study of a mutant IDH1 vaccine in newly diagnosed glioma. Concerning this clone itself: The antigen remains unidentified.

The sample's time point: week 35, safety follow-up. One vaccine dose held 300 ug of mutant IDH1 20-mer peptide and came with topical imiquimod. Germline-derived CDR1 and CDR2 are MNHEY and SVGAGI. V shed 5 bases, J shed 3 bases, and the junction held 6 bases outside the gene matches. The CDR3 length is 14 residues. TCRdb's table, derived via immunoSEQ multiplex PCR, lists solely in-frame clones and lacks some. The table includes tens of thousands of clones, roughly 76% detected once. The source is a middle-aged man with glioma. V gene TRBV6-5 combines with J gene TRBJ2-7, with 8 bases fitting TRBD1. Sequenced here: PBMCs, sampled from a glioma patient whose treatment included an IDH1 peptide vaccine. CDR3 sequence reads: CASSRKGQDYEQYF. The CDR3 nucleotides read TGTGCCAGCAGTCGAAAGGGACAGGACTACGAGCAGTACTTC.